The sequence of this TCR beta chain was determined in a study of cytomegalovirus exposure and HLA in healthy donors. Use of 60 Vbeta and 13 Jbeta primers characterized the PCR. Profiling relied on immunoSEQ multiplex PCR, and the TCRdb table lists in-frame clones only, not all of them. Of around 150,000 clones in the sample, approximately 88% are singletons; the top ten hold under 2%. This clone was picked up a small number of times. Its antigen is still unknown. The germline V gene encodes CDR1 SGHNT and CDR2 YENEEA. The trim removed 3 bases at V and 9 bases at J, leaving 7 bases unmatched. The CDR3 is 14 residues long. Whole-study findings and limits: Certain sequence variants were highly shared and formed a cluster, and this cluster was likely a sequencing artifact. Overall, around 160 TCR beta chains were annotated as cytomegalovirus-associated. From TCR beta sequences, most subjects' HLA-A and HLA-B alleles were reportedly predicted accurately.

Material for sequencing was PBMCs. V gene TRBV11-3 combines with J gene TRBJ2-1; 8 nucleotides line up with TRBD1. This clonotype was obtained from a woman aged 18-29 years in good health and CMV-seronegative. The CDR3 bases are TGTGCCAGCAGCTTTGACAGGGGTGGGGCTGAGCAGTTCTTC. Protein product: CASSFDRGGAEQFF. The entire variable domain, with the rest obtained from reference TRBV11-3 and TRBJ2-1, is as follows: EAGVVQSPRYKIIEKKQPVAFWCNPISGHNTLYWYLQNLGQGPELLIRYENEEAVDDSQLPKDRFSAERLKGVDSTLKIQPAELGDSAVYLCASSFDRGGAEQFFGPGTRLTVL.